These T cell receptor beta chains were read from a single sample in a study of CD8 T cells in Susac syndrome. TCRdb analysed the immunoSEQ multiplex PCR reads with MiXCR anew, one entry per CDR3 protein. Seen here are approximately 260,000 distinct CDR3 sequences, about 96% observed once, and the top ten hold 0.1%. Sequences were obtained from CD4+ T cells from PBMCs. These receptors all come from a human donor with Susac syndrome. CDR3s include the opening cysteine and the closing phenylalanine or tryptophan. Fields, in order: clone size, V gene, CDR3 protein. Size is omitted from some rows. Given values are once, few, many or a class for expanded clones.

clone size: NA; V gene: TRBV18; CDR3 protein: CASSPFPGQGRF
clone size: NA; V gene: TRBV30; CDR3 protein: CAWSVSAGELFF
clone size: NA; V gene: TRBV29-1; CDR3 protein: CSVETRREQFF
clone size: once; V gene: TRBV20-1; CDR3 protein: CSAPGQGPNYGYTF
clone size: NA; V gene: TRBV30; CDR3 protein: CAWTSGSGTGELFF
clone size: NA; V gene: TRBV7-3; CDR3 protein: CASSLTGLKGGEQFF
clone size: NA; V gene: TRBV28; CDR3 protein: CASPCVRVMKTQYF
clone size: once; V gene: TRBV2; CDR3 protein: CASSDPAVSGRGLHTEAFF
clone size: once; V gene: TRBV6-5; CDR3 protein: CASSYPGTYEQYF
clone size: NA; V gene: TRBV3-1; CDR3 protein: CASSQGQLSSYEQYF
clone size: NA; V gene: TRBV5-1; CDR3 protein: CASRGSGGATGELFF